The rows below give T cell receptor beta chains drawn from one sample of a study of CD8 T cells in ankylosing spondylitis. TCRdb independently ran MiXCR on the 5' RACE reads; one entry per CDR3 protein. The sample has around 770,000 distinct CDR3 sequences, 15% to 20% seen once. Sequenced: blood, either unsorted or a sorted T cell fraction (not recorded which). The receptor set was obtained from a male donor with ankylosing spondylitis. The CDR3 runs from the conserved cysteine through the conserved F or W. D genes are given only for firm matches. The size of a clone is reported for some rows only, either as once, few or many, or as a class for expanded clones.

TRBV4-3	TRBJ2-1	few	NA	TGCGCCAGCAGCCACCGAGGGAGCATCGGGGATGAGCAGTTCTTC	CASSHRGSIGDEQFF
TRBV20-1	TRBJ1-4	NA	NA	TGCAGTGCTAACAGGGTGTCGGATCTGTTTTTT	CSANRVSDLFF
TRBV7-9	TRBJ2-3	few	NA	TGTGCCAGCAGCTTAGAAAATCGCCCAGCGGGTACGCAGTATTTT	CASSLENRPAGTQYF
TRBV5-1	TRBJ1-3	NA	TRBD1	TGCGCCAGCAGTTACGGACAGGGGAACTCTGGAAACACCATATATTTT	CASSYGQGNSGNTIYF
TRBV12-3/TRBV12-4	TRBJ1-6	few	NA	TGTGCCAGCAGTTTATTTCGGCAGGGGCCCAATTCACCCCTCCACTTT	CASSLFRQGPNSPLHF
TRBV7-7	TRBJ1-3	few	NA	TGTGCTAGCAGCTTAGCCCGGGGAGTTGGAAACACCATATATTTT	CASSLARGVGNTIYF
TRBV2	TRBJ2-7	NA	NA	TGTGCCAGCAGGGGCCCGGGCGCCACCTACGAGCAGTACTTC	CASRGPGATYEQYF
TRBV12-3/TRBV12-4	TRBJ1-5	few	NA	TGTGCCAGCAGAGGGGATGGTAGCAATCAGCCCCAGCATTTT	CASRGDGSNQPQHF
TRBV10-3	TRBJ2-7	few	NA	TGTGCCATCAGTGATCCGGGGGCGGTCAGCTACGAGCAGTACTTC	CAISDPGAVSYEQYF
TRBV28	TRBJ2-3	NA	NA	TGTGCCAGCAGTTTAATAGTAGGCTCTGGGCGCATGTGGACAGATACGCAGTATTTT	CASSLIVGSGRMWTDTQYF
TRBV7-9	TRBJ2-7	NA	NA	TGTGCCAGCAGCTTAGAGGCAGGGGACTACGAGCAGTACTTC	CASSLEAGDYEQYF
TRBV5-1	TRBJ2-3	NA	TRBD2	TGCGCCAGCAGCTTGACTAGCGGCTCTAGCACAGATACGCAGTATTTT	CASSLTSGSSTDTQYF
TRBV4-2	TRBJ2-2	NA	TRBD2	TGTGCCAGCAGCCCGCACCCGGCGGGAGTCACCGGGGAGCTGTTTTTT	CASSPHPAGVTGELFF
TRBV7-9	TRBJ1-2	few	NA	TGTGCCAGCAGCAAATCCTCGTGGTATGATGGCTACACCTTC	CASSKSSWYDGYTF
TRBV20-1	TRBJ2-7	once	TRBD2	TGCAGTGCTAGAGATCTGAAGCGGGACCCTTACGAGCAGTACTTC	CSARDLKRDPYEQYF
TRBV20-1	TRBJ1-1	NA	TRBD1	TGCAGTGCCCCCACCTGGGACAGGGGGCGGAACACTGAAGCTTTCTTT	CSAPTWDRGRNTEAFF
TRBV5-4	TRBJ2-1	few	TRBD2	TGTGCCAGCAGCTTCGGCGGGGGGGAGTACAATGAGCAGTTCTTC	CASSFGGGEYNEQFF
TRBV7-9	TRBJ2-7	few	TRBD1	TGTGCCAGCAGCTTGGGGACAGCCCACTACGAGCAGTACTTC	CASSLGTAHYEQYF
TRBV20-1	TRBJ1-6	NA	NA	TGCAGTGCTAGAGAAGGCCAGGTTCCCTCACCCCTCCACTTT	CSAREGQVPSPLHF
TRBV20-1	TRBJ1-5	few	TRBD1	TGCAGTGCTAGAGATAGTGCCCAGGGGGGCAGCAATCAGCCCCAGCATTTT	CSARDSAQGGSNQPQHF
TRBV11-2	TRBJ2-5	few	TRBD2	TGTGCCAGCAGCCCCACCTTTAGCGGGAGCGGAGAGACCCAGTACTTC	CASSPTFSGSGETQYF
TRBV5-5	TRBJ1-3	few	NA	TGTGCCAGCAGCTTGGCCCTGGGACAATATGGAAACACCATATATTTT	CASSLALGQYGNTIYF
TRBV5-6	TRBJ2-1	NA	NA	TGTGCCAGCAGCTTGGATTATTATGAGACAGCAGACAATGAGCAGTTCTTC	CASSLDYYETADNEQFF
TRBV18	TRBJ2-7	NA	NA	TGTGCCAGCTCACCACAGGGGGTTGGCTACGAGCAGTACTTC	CASSPQGVGYEQYF
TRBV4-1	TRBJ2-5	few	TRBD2	TGCGCCAGCAGCCAGGAGATTAGCGGGGGCCGAAAAGAGACCCAGTACTTC	CASSQEISGGRKETQYF
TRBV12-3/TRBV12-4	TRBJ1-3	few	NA	TGTGCCAGCAGTTTTGGTTCAGTAAACTCTGGAAACACCATATATTTT	CASSFGSVNSGNTIYF
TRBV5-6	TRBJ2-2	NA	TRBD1	TGTGCCAGCAGCTTGCCTGGACAGGCGGGCACCGGGGAGCTGTTTTTT	CASSLPGQAGTGELFF
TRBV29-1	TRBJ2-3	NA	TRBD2	TGCAGCGGTGTGCGAGGTAGCGGGCTGAAAGGGGATACGCAGTATTTT	CSGVRGSGLKGDTQYF
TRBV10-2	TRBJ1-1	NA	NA	TGCGCCAGCTACAGTGGGGAGAGGACTGAAGCTTTCTTT	CASYSGERTEAFF
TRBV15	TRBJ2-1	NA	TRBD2	TGTGCCACCAGCAGATGGGTAGGGACTATCAGCTCCAATGAGCAGTTCTTC	CATSRWVGTISSNEQFF
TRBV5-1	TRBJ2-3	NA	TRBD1	TGCGCCAGCTCCTCCGGACAGGGGATTACAGATACGCAGTATTTT	CASSSGQGITDTQYF
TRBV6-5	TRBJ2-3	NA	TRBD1	TGTGCCAGCAGTTACGTTTCCATCGGGACAGGCACAGATACGCAGTATTTT	CASSYVSIGTGTDTQYF
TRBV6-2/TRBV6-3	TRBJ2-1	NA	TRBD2	TGTGCCAGCAGCCGAGGACTAGATTCTATTAAAGAGCAGTTCTTC	CASSRGLDSIKEQFF